The clone carrying this T cell receptor beta chain occurred a few times. This entry is derived from a study of blood T cells in healthy people across ages. A second PCR, run for roughly 7 to 12 cycles, used a sample-barcoded 5' primer plus a J-beta primer mix. TCRdb reprocessed the 5' RACE reads with MiXCR, giving one entry per CDR3 protein. Among 2 million or so distinct CDR3 sequences listed, about 50% were seen once. Trimming cost V 0 bases and J 7 bases, with 3 bases left between them. The CDR3 totals 10 residues. CDR1 and CDR2 from the germline V gene are DFQATT and SNEGSKA (reference sequence). What was sequenced was blood. The chain is built from TRBV20-1 and TRBJ1-2, with D hard to call. The sequence was collected from a woman aged 40 to 50 in good health. DNA of the CDR3: TGCAGTGCTAGAGAAACTGGCTACACCTTC. It translates to CSARETGYTF.